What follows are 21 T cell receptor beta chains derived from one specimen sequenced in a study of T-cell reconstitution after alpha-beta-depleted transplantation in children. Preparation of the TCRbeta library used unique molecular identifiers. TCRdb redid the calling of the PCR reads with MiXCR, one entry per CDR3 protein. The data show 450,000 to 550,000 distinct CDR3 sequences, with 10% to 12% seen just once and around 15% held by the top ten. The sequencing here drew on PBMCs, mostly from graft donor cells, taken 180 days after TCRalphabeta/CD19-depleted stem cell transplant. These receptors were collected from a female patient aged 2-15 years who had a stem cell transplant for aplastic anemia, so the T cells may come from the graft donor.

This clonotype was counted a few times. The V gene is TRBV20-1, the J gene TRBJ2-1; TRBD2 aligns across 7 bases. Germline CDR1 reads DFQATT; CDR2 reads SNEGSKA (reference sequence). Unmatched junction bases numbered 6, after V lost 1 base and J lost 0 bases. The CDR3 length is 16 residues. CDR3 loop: CSARAGGGASYNEQFF. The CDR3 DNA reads TGCAGTGCTAGAGCGGGGGGAGGCGCCTCCTACAATGAGCAGTTCTTC.

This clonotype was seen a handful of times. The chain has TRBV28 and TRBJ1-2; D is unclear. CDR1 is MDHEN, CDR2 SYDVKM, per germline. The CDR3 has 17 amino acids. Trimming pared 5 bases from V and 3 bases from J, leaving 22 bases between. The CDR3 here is CASSPILRGGGDYGYTF. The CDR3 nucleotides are TGTGCCAGCAGTCCAATCCTCCGGGGTGGTGGGGACTATGGCTACACCTTC.

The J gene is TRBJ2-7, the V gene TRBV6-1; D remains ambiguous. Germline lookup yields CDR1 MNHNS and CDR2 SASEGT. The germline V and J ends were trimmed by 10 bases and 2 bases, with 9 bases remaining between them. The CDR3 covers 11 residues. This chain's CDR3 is CATALAYEQYV. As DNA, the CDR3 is TGTGCCACCGCCTTAGCCTACGAGCAGTACGTC.

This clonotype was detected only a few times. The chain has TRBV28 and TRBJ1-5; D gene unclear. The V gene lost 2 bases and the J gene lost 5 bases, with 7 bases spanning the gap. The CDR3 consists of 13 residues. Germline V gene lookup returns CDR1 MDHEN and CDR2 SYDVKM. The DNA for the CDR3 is TGTGCCAGCAGTTTAGCCCGCGATCAGCCCCAGCATTTT. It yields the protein CASSLARDQPQHF.

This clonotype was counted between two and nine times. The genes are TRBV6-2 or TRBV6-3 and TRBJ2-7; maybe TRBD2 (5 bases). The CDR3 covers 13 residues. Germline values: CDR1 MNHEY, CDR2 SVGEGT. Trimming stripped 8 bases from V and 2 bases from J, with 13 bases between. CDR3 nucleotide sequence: TGTGCCAGCCAGAGGGTCAGCCCCTACGAGCAGTACGTC. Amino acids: CASQRVSPYEQYV.

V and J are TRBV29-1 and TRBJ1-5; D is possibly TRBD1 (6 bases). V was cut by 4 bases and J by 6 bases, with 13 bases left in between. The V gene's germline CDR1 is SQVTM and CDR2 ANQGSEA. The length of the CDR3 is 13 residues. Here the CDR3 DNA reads TGCAGCGTTGGGGGGGTAGGGGGTCAGCCCCAGCATTTT. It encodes CSVGGVGGQPQHF.

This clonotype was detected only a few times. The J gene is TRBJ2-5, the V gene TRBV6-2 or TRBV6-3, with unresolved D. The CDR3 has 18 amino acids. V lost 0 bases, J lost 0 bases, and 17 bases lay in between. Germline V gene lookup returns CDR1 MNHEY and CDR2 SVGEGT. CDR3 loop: CASSYSVGANPYQETQYF. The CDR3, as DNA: TGTGCCAGCAGTTACTCAGTCGGAGCGAATCCGTACCAAGAGACCCAGTACTTC.

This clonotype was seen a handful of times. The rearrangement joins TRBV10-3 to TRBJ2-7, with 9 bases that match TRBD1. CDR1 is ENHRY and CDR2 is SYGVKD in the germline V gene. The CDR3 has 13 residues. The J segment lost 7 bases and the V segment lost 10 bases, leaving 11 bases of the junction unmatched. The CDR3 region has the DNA TGTGCCACAGGGGACAGGGTCAGAGAGGAGCAGTACTTC. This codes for CATGDRVREEQYF.

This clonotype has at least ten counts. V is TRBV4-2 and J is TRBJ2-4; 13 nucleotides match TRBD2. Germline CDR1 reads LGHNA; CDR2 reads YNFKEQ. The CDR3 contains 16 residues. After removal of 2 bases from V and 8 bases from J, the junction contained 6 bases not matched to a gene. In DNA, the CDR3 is TGTGCCAGCAGCCAAAGGACTAGCGGGAGTGTAGACATTCAGTACTTC. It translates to CASSQRTSGSVDIQYF.

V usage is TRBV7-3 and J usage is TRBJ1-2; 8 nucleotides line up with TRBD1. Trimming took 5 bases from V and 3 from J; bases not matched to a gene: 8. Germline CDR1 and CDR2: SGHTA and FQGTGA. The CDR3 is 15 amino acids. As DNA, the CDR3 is TGTGCCAGCAGCCCTAGCCACAGGGGGGACTATGGCTACACCTTC. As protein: CASSPSHRGDYGYTF. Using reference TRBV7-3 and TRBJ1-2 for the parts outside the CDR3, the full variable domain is GAGVSQTPSNKVTEKGKYVELRCDPISGHTALYWYRQSLGQGPEFLIYFQGTGAADDSGLPNDRFFAVRPEGSVSTLKIQRTERGDSAVYLCASSPSHRGDYGYTFGSGTRLTVV.

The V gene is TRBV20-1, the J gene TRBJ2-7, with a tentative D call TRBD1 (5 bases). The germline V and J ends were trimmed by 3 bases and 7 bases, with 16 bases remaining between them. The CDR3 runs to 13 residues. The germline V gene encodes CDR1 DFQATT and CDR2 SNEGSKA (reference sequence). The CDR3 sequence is CSASPRQFKEQYF. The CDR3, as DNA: TGCAGTGCTAGCCCTCGACAGTTTAAGGAGCAGTACTTC.

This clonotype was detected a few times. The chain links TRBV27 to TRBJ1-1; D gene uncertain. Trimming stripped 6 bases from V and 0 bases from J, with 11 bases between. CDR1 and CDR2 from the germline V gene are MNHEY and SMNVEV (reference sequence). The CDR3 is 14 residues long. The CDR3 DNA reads TGTGCCAGCAGCAACCCGCGTGTGAACACTGAAGCTTTCTTT. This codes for CASSNPRVNTEAFF.

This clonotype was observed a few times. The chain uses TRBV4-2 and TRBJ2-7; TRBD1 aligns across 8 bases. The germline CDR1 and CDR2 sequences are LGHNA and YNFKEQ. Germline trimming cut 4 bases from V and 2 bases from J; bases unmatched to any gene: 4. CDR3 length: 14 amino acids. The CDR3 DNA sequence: TGTGCCAGCAGCCTAGACAGGGGAACCTACGAGCAGTACTTC. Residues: CASSLDRGTYEQYF.

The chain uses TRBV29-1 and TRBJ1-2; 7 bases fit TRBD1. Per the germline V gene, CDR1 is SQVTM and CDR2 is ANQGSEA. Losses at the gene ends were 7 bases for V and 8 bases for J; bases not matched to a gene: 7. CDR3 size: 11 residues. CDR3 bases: TGCAGCGACAGACAGGGTCGGGGCTACACCTTC. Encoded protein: CSDRQGRGYTF. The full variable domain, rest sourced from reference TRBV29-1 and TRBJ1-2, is SAVISQKPSRDICQRGTSLTIQCQVDSQVTMMFWYRQQPGQSLTLIATANQGSEATYESGFVIDKFPISRPNLTFSTLTVSNMSPEDSSIYLCSDRQGRGYTFGSGTRLTVV.

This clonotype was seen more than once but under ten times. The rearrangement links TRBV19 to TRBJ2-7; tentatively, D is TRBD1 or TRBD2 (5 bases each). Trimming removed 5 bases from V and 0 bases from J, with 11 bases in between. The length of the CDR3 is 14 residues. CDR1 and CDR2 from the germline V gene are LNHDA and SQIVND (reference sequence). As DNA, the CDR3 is TGTGCCAGTAGTTCCGGGACCCACTCCTACGAGCAGTACTTC. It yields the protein CASSSGTHSYEQYF.

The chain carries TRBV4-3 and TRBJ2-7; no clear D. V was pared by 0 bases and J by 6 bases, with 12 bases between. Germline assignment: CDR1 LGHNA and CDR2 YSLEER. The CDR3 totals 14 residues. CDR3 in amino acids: CASSQDGLAVEQYF. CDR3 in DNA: TGCGCCAGCAGCCAAGATGGGTTGGCGGTCGAGCAGTACTTC.

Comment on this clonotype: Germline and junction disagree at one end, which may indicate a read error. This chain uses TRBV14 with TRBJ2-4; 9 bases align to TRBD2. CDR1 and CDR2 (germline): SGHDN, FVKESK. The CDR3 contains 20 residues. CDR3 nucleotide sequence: TGTGCCAGCAGCCAGGATGTCCCTAGGCGGGGGGGTTCCGCCAAAAACAGTCAGTACTTC. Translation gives CASSQDVPRRGGSAKNSQYF.

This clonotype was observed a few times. CDR3 region: CASSTNQETQYF. In nucleotides, the CDR3 is TGTGCCAGCTCAACAAACCAAGAGACCCAGTACTTC. V gene TRBV18 combines with J gene TRBJ2-5; no firm D call. The CDR3 has 12 residues. V was trimmed by 5 bases and J by 0 bases, leaving 4 bases between them. Germline CDR1 reads KGHSH; CDR2 reads LQKENI.

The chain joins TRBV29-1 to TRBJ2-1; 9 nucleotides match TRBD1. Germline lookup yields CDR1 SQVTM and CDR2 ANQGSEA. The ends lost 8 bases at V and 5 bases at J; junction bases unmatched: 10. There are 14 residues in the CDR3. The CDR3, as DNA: TGCAGCTTGAGGGGGGACAGGGACAACAATGAGCAGTTCTTC. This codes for CSLRGDRDNNEQFF.

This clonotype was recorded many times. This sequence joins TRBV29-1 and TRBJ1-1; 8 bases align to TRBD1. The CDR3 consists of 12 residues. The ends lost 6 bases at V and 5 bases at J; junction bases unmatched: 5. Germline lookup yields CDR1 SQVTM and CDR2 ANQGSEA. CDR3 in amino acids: CSVGQVMTEAFF. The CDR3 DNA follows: TGCAGCGTGGGACAGGTCATGACTGAAGCTTTCTTT.

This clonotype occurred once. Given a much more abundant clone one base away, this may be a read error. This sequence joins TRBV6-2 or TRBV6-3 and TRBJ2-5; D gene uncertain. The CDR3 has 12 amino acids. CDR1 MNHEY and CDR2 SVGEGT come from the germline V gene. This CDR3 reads CASRYSRETQYF. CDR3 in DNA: TGTGCCAGCCGTTACTCCCGGGAGACCCAGTACTTC.